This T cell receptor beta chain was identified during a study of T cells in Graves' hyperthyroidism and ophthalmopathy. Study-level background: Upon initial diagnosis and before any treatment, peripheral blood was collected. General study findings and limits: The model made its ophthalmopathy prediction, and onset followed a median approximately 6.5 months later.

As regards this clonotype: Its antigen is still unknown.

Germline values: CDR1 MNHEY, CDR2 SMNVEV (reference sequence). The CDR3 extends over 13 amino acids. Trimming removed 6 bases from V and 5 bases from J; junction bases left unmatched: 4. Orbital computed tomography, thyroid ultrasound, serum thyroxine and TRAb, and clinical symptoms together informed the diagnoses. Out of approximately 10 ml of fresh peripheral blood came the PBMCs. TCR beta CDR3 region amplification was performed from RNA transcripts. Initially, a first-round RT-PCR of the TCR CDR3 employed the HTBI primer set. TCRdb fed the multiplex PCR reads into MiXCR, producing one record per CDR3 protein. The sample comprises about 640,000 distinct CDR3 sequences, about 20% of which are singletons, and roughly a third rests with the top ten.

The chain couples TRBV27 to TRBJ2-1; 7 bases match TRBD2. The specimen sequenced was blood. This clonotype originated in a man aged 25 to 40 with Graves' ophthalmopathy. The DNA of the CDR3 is TGTGCCAGCAGACCCAGCGGGAACAATGAGCAGTTCTTC. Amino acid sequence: CASRPSGNNEQFF.